The 5 T cell receptor beta chains reported below all come from one sample, sequenced in a study of T cells in localized non-small cell lung cancer. Libraries were prepared by immunoSEQ multiplex PCR; TCRdb keeps only in-frame clonotypes and omits some of them. The table has about 2,500 clones, around 20% seen once. Sequences were derived from lung tumor tissue, sampled before any cancer treatment. Receptor source: a man between 35 and 75 years old with stage I lung adenocarcinoma.

This clone has only a few counts. The V and J genes are TRBV28 and TRBJ2-7; 10 bases line up with TRBD1. This CDR3 has 14 residues. CDR1 is MDHEN and CDR2 is SYDVKM in the germline V gene. V lost 8 bases and J lost 7; bases outside the gene matches: 11. The CDR3 spells CASRRQGATGEQYF. CDR3 nucleotides: TGTGCCAGCCGACGACAGGGGGCGACAGGGGAGCAGTACTTC.

This clone was observed a single time. The gene calls are TRBV19 and TRBJ2-1, with 9 bases lining up with TRBD2. V lost 3 bases and J lost 6; bases outside the gene matches: 3. This CDR3 contains 14 residues. Germline CDR1 and CDR2: LNHDA and SQIVND (reference sequence). The CDR3 region is CASSIGTSPNEQFF. CDR3 sequence (DNA): TGTGCCAGTAGTATCGGGACTAGCCCCAATGAGCAGTTCTTC.

The V gene is TRBV19, the J gene TRBJ1-4; the D is unclear. The CDR3 loop spans 13 amino acids. V lost 5 bases and J lost 8, with 12 bases in between. Looked up from germline, CDR1 is LNHDA and CDR2 is SQIVND (reference sequence). The CDR3 nucleotides are TGTGCCAGTAGTCCGAGGATCAGGGAAAAACTGTTTTTT. Translation gives CASSPRIREKLFF.

The J gene is TRBJ1-5, the V gene TRBV11-3; D gene uncertain. In germline, CDR1 is SGHNT, CDR2 YENEEA. This CDR3 has 15 amino acids. Trimming took 3 bases from V and 5 from J, leaving 14 bases between them. This CDR3 is CASSLDFGYHQPQHF. The CDR3, as DNA: TGTGCCAGCAGCTTGGATTTTGGGTATCATCAGCCCCAGCATTTT.

This clone is medium-sized (0.01 to 0.1%) within its sample. The chain is built from TRBV4-1 and TRBJ2-1, with D possibly being TRBD1 (5 bases). The CDR3 contains 15 residues. CDR1 is MGHRA, CDR2 YSYEKL, per germline. Trimming stripped 1 base from V and 0 bases from J, with 7 bases between. The CDR3 DNA reads as TGCGCCAGCAGCCAAGTGCAGGGCTCCTACAATGAGCAGTTCTTC. It translates to CASSQVQGSYNEQFF.